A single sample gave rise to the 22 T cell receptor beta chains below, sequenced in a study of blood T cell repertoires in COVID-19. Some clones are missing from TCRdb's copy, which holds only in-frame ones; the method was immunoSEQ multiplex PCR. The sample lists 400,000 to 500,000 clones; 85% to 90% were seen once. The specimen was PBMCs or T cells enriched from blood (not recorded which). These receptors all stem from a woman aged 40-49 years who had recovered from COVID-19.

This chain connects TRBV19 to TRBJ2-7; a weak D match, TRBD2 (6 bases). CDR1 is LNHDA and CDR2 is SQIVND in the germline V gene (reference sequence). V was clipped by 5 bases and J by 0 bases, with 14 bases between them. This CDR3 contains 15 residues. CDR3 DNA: TGTGCCAGTAGTTCCCTATCCGGGAGCTCCTACGAGCAGTACTTC. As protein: CASSSLSGSSYEQYF.

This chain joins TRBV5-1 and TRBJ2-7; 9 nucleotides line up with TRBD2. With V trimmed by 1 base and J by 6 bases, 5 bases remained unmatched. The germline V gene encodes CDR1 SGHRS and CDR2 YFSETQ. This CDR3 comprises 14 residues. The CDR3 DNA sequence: TGCGCCAGCAGCTTGTTAGCGGGAGCATTCGAGCAGTACTTC. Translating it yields CASSLLAGAFEQYF.

CDR3 coding DNA: TGTGCCAGCAGCGTAAGAGAGGCCTACAATGAGCAGTTCTTC. This gives the protein CASSVREAYNEQFF. V usage is TRBV9 and J usage is TRBJ2-1; D not certain. Deletions cut 1 base from V and 2 bases from J, with 7 bases between. Germline loops: CDR1 SGDLS, CDR2 YYNGEE. The CDR3 extends over 14 amino acids.

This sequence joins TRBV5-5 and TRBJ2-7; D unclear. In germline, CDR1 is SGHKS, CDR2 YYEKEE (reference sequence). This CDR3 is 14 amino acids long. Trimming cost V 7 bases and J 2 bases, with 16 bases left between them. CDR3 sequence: CASHLTDSTYEQYF. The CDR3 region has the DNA TGTGCCAGCCACCTCACCGACTCTACCTACGAGCAGTACTTC.

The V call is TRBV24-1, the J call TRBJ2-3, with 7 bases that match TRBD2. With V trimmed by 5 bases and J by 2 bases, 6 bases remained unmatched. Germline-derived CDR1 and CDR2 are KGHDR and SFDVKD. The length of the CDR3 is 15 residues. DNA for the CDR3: TGTGCCACCAGTGGAGGCGCGGGAGACACAGATACGCAGTATTTT. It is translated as CATSGGAGDTDTQYF.

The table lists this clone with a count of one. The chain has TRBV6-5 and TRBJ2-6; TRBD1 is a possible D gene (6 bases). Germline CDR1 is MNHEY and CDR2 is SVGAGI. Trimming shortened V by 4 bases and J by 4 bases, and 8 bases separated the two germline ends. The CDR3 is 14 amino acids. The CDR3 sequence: CASSSGVGANVLTF. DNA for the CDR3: TGTGCCAGCAGTTCAGGGGTAGGGGCCAACGTCCTGACTTTC.

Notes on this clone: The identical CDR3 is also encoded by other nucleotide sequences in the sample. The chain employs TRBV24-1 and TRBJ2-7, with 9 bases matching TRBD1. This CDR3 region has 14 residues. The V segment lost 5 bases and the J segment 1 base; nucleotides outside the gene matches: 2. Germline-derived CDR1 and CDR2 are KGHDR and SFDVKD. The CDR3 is CATSAGTGSYEQYF. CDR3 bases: TGTGCCACCAGTGCCGGGACAGGGTCCTACGAGCAGTACTTC.

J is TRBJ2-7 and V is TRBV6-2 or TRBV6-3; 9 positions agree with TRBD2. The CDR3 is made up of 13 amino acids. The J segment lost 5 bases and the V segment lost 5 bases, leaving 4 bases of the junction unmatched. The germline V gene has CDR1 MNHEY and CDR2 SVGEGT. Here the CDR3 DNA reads TGTGCCAGCAGTGTAGCGGGAGTCCACGAGCAGTACTTC. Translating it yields CASSVAGVHEQYF.

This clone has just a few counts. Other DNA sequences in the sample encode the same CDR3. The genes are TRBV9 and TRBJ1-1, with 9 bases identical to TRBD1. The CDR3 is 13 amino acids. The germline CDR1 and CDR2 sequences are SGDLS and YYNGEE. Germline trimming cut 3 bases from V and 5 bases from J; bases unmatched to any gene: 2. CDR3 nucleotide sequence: TGTGCCAGCAGCGGAGACAGGGGGACTGAAGCTTTCTTT. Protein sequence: CASSGDRGTEAFF.

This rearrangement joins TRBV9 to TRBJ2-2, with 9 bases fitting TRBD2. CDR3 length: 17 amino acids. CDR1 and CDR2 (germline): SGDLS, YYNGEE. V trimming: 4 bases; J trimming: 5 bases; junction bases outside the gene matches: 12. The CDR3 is CASSPGLVSGRTGELFF. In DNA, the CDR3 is TGTGCCAGCAGCCCCGGGTTGGTTAGCGGGAGAACCGGGGAGCTGTTTTTT.

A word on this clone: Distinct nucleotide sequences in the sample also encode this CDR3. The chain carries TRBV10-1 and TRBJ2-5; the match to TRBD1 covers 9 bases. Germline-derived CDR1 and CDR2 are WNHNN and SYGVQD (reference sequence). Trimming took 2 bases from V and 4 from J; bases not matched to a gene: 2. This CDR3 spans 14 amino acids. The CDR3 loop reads CASSEGTGRETQYF. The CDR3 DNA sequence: TGCGCCAGCAGTGAGGGGACAGGGCGAGAGACCCAGTACTTC.

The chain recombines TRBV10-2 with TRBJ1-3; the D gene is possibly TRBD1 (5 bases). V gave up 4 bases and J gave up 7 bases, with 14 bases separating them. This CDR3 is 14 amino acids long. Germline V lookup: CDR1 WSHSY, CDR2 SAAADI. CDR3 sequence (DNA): TGCGCCAGCAGTGCACCCGCGACAGCGAACACCATATATTTT. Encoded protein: CASSAPATANTIYF.

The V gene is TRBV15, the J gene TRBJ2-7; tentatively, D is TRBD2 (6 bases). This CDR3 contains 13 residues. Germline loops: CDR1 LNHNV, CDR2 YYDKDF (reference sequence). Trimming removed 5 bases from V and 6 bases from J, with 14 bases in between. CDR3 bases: TGTGCCACCAGCCCAAACGACGGGGGCGAGCAGTACTTC. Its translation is CATSPNDGGEQYF.

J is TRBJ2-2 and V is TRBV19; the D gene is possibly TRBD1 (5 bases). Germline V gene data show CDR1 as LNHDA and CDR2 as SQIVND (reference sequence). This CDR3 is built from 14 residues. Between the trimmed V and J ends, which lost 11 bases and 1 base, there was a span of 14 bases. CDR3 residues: CALWGERNTGELFF. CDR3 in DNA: TGTGCCCTCTGGGGCGAAAGGAACACCGGGGAGCTGTTTTTT.

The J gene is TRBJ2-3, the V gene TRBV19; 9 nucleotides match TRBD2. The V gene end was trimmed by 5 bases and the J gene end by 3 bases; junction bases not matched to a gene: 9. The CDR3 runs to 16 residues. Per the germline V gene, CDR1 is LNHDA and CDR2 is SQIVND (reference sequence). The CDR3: CASSDIPSGRTDTQYF. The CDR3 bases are TGTGCCAGTAGTGACATTCCCAGCGGGAGGACAGATACGCAGTATTTT. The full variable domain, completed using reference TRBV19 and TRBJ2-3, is DGGITQSPKYLFRKEGQNVTLSCEQNLNHDAMYWYRQDPGQGLRLIYYSQIVNDFQKGDIAEGYSVSREKKESFPLTVTSAQKNPTAFYLCASSDIPSGRTDTQYFGPGTRLTVL.

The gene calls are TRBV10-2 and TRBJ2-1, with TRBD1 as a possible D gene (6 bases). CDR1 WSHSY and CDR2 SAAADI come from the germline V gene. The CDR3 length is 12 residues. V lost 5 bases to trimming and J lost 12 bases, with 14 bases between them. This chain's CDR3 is CASSQGSGGQFF. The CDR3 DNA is TGCGCCAGCAGTCAGGGGAGTGGGGGGCAGTTCTTC.

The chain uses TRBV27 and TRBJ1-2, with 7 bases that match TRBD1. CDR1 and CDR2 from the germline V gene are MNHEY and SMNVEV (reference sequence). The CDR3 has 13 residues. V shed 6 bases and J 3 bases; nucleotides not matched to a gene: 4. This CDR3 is CASSHGTDYGYTF. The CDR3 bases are TGTGCCAGCAGCCACGGGACAGACTATGGCTACACCTTC.

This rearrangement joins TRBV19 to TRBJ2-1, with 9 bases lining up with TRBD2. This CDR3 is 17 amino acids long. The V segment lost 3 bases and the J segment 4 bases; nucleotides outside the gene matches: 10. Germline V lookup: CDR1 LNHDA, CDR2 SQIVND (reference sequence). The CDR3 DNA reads TGTGCCAGTAGTATCAGTAGCGGGAGTTGGAATTACAATGAGCAGTTCTTC. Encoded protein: CASSISSGSWNYNEQFF.

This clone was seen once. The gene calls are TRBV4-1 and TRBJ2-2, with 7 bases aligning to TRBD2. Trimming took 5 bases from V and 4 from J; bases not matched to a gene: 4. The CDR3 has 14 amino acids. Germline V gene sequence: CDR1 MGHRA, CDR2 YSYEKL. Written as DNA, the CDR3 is TGCGCCAGCAGCTTCTCGGGAGGCACCGGGGAGCTGTTTTTT. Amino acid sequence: CASSFSGGTGELFF.

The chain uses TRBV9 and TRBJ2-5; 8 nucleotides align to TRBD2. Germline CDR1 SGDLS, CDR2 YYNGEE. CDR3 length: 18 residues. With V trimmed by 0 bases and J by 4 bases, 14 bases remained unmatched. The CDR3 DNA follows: TGTGCCAGCAGCGTAGCCCCGAACCGCGCGGGGGGACGAGAGACCCAGTACTTC. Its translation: CASSVAPNRAGGRETQYF.

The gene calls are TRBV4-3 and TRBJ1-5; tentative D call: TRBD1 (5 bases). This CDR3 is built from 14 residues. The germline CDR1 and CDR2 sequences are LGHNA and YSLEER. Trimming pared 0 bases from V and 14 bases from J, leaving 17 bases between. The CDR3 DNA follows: TGCGCCAGCAGCCAAGAGTATTTCGGGGGAGCCGAGCATTTT. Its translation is CASSQEYFGGAEHF.

The CDR3 region is CASSAGLAPDTQYF. CDR3 DNA sequence: TGTGCCAGTAGCGCCGGACTAGCGCCAGATACGCAGTATTTT. This chain connects TRBV19 to TRBJ2-3, with 9 nucleotides matching TRBD2. This CDR3 region has 14 residues. Germline values: CDR1 LNHDA, CDR2 SQIVND (reference sequence). V gave up 6 bases and J gave up 4 bases; unmatched junction bases: 5.